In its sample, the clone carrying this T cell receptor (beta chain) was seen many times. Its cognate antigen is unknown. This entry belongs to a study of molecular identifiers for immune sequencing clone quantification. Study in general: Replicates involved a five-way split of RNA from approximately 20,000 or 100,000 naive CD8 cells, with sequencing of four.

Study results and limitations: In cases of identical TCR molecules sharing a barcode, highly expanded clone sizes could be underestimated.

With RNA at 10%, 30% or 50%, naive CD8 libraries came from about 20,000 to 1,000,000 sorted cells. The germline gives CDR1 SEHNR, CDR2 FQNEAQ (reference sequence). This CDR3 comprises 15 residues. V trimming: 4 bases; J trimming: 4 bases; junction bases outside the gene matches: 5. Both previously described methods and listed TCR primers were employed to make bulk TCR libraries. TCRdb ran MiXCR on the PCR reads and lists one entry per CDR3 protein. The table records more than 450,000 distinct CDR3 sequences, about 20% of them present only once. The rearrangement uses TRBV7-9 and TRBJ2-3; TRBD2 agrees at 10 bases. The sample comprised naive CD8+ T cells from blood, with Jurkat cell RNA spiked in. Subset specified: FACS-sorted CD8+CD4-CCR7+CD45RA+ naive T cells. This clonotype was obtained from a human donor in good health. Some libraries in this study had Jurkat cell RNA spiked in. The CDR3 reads CASSYLAGVADTQYF. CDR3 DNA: TGTGCCAGCAGCTATCTAGCGGGAGTTGCAGATACGCAGTATTTT.